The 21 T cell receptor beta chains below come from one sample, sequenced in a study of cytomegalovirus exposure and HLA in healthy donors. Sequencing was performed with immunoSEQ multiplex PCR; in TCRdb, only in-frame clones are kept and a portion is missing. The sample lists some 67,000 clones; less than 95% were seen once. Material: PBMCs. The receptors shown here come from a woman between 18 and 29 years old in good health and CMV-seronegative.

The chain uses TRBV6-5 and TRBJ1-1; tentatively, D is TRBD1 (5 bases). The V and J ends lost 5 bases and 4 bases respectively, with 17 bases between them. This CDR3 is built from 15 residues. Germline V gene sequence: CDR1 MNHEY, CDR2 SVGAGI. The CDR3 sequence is CASSPGGIGATEAFF. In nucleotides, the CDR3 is TGTGCCAGCAGTCCAGGAGGGATTGGGGCCACTGAAGCTTTCTTT.

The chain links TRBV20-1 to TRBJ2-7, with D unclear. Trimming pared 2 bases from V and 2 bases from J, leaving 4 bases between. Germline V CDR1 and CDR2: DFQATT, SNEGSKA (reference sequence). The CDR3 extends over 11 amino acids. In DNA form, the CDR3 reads TGCAGTGCTAGACAGGCCTACGAGCAGTACTTC. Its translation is CSARQAYEQYF.

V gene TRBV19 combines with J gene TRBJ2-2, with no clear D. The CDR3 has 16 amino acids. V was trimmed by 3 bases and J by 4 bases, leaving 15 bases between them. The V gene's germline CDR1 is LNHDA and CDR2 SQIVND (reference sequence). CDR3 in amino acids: CASSILRQMVTGELFF. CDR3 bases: TGTGCCAGTAGTATCTTGCGGCAGATGGTCACCGGGGAGCTGTTTTTT.

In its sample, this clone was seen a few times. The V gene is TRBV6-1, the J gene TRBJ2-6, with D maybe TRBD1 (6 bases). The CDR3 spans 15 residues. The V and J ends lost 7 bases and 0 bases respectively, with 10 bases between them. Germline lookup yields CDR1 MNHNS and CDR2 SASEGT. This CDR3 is CASKGQLSGANVLTF. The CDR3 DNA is TGTGCCAGCAAAGGACAGCTCTCTGGGGCCAACGTCCTGACTTTC.

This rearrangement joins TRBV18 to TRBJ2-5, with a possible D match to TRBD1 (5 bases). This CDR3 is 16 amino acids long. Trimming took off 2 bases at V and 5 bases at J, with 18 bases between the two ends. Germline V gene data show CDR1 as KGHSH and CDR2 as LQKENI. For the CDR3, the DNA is TGTGCCAGCTCACCATTATTTGCAGGGATCGTCGAGACCCAGTACTTC. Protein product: CASSPLFAGIVETQYF.

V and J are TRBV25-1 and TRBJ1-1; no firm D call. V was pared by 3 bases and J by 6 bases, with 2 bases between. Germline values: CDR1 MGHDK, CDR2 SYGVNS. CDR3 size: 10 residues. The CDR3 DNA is TGTGCCAGCAGTGACTCTGAAGCTTTCTTT. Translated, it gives CASSDSEAFF.

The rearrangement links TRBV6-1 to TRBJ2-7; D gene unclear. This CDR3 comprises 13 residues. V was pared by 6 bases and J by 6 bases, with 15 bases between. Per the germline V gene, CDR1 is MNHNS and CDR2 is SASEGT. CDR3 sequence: CASRPGAEAEQYF. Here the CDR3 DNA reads TGTGCCAGCAGACCGGGTGCAGAAGCCGAGCAGTACTTC.

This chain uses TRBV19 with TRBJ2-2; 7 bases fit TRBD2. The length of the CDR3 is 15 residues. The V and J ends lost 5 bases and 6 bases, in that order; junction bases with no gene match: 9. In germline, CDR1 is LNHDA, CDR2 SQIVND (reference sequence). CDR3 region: CASSSFGGSPGELFF. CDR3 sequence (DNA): TGTGCCAGTAGTTCTTTCGGCGGGAGCCCCGGGGAGCTGTTTTTT.

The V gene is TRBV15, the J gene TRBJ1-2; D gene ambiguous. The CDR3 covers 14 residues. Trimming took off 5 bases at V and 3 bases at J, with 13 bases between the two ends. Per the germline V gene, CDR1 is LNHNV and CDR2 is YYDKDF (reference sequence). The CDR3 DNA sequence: TGTGCCACCAGCCTCCCGGGAGGGTACTATGGCTACACCTTC. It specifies CATSLPGGYYGYTF.

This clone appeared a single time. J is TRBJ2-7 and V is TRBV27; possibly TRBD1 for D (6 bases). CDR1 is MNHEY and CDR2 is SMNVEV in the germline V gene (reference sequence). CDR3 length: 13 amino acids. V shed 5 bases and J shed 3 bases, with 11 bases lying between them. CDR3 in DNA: TGTGCCAGCAGTCGGACAGTCAGCTACGAGCAGTACTTC. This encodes CASSRTVSYEQYF.

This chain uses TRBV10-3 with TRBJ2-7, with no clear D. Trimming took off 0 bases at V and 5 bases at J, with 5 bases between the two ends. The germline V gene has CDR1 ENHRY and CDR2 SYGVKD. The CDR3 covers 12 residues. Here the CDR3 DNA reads TGTGCCATCAGTGAGTCTAGCAACGAGCAGTACTTC. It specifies CAISESSNEQYF.

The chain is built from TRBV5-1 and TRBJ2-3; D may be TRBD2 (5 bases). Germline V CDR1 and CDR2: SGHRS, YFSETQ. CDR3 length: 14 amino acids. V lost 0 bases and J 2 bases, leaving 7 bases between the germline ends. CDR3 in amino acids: CASSLGGYTDTQYF. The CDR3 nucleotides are TGCGCCAGCAGCTTGGGCGGGTACACAGATACGCAGTATTTT.

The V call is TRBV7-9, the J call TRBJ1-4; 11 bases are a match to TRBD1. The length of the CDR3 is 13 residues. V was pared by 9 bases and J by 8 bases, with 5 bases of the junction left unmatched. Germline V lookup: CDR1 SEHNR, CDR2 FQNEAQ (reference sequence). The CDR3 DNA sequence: TGTGCCAGTTCCCGGGACAGGGGGGAAAAACTGTTTTTT. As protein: CASSRDRGEKLFF.

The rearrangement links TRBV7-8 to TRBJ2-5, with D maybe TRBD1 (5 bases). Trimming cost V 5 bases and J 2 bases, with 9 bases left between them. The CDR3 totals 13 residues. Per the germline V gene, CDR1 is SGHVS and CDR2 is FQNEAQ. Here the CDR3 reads CASSKGQQETQYF. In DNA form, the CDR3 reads TGTGCCAGCAGCAAGGGGCAGCAAGAGACCCAGTACTTC.

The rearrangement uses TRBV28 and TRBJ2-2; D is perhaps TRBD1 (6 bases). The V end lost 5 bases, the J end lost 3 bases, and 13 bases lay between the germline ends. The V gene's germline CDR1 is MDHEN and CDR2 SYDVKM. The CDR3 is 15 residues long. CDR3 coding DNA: TGTGCCAGCAGTGCCCAGGGGTCGTACACCGGGGAGCTGTTTTTT. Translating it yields CASSAQGSYTGELFF.

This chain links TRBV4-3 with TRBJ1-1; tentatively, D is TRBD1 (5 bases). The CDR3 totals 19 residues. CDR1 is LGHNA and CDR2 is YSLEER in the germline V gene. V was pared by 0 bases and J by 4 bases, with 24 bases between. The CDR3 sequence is CASSQDPTIVVGGSTEAFF. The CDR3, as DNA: TGCGCCAGCAGCCAAGACCCCACTATCGTGGTGGGGGGGTCCACTGAAGCTTTCTTT.

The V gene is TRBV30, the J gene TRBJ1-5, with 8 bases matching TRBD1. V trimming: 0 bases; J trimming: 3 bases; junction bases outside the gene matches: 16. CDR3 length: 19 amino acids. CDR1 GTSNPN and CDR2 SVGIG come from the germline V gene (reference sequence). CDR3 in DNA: TGTGCCTGGAGTGTACCGCCCGAGACAGGGGCACCCACCAATCAGCCCCAGCATTTT. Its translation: CAWSVPPETGAPTNQPQHF.

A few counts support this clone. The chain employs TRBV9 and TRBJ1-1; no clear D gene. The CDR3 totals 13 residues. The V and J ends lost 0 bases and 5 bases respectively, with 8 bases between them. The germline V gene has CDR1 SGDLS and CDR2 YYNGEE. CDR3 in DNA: TGTGCCAGCAGCGTAGCGGGGAGGACTGAAGCTTTCTTT. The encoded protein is CASSVAGRTEAFF.

The CDR3 region has the DNA TGTGCCTGGAGTGCGGACAGGGACGAGCAGTACTTC. Translated: CAWSADRDEQYF. The rearrangement joins TRBV30 to TRBJ2-7; 8 nucleotides line up with TRBD1. V lost 1 base, J lost 5 bases, and 1 base stayed unmatched. Looked up from germline, CDR1 is GTSNPN and CDR2 is SVGIG (reference sequence). This CDR3 has 12 amino acids.

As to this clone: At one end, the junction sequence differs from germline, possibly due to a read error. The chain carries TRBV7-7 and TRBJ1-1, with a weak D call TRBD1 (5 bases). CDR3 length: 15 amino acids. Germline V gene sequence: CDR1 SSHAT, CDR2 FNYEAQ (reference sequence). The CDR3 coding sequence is TGTGCTAGCAGCTCAGAAGGGGTTATGAACACTGAAGCTTTCTTT. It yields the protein CASSSEGVMNTEAFF.

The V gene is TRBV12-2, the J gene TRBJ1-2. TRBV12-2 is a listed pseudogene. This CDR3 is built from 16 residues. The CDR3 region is CASRCTPPLLEYGYTF. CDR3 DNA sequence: TGTGCAAGTCGCTGCACCCCTCCCCTATTAGAGTATGGCTACACCTTC.